The 24 T cell receptor beta chains presented below share a single source sample, sequenced in a study of T cells in Graves' hyperthyroidism and ophthalmopathy (dated by TCRdb to about 2019). Receptor libraries were prepared by multiplex PCR. The reads were generated on an Illumina HiSeq 2000. Amplification of TCR beta CDR3 regions was carried out from RNA transcripts. A first-round RT-PCR of the TCR CDR3 used the HTBI primer set with the Qiagen OneStep RT-PCR kit. TCRdb reprocessed the public reads (quality trimming at Q25 with fastp, clone calling with MiXCR) and kept in-frame beta chains. Rows matching on CDR3 protein sequence are summarized as one entry with the most common DNA and genes. The sample table lists over 500,000 distinct CDR3 sequences, roughly a sixth of them with a count of one. The ten largest clones add up to around 17% of the sample. Sequenced input: blood. All receptors derive from a woman between 18 and 30 years old with Graves' ophthalmopathy.

Of note for this clonotype: A read error may be the cause here, since a much bigger clone is one base away. The chain has TRBV6-1 and TRBJ2-6; unclear D gene. The CDR3 sequence is 15 residues long. The ends were cut back, 6 bases at V and 1 base at J, with 10 bases in the middle. Germline V gene data show CDR1 as MNHNS and CDR2 as SASEGT. The CDR3 nucleotides are TGTGCCAGCAGGCCCGACGGGTCTGGGGCCAACGTCCTGACTTTC. Amino acid sequence: CASRPDGSGANVLTF.

The chain carries TRBV3-1 and TRBJ1-3; D gene ambiguous. The ends were cut back, 4 bases at V and 2 bases at J, with 12 bases in the middle. The CDR3 has 15 amino acids. Germline CDR1 reads LGHDT; CDR2 reads YNNKEL (reference sequence). CDR3 residues: CASSPRRIPGNTIYF. DNA of the CDR3: TGTGCCAGCAGCCCCCGACGGATCCCTGGAAACACCATATATTTT.

This clonotype was seen a handful of times. This chain links TRBV14 with TRBJ2-7; 9 bases are a match to TRBD1. This CDR3 comprises 16 residues. Germline V gene data show CDR1 as SGHDN and CDR2 as FVKESK. Trimming cost V 3 bases and J 4 bases; bases outside gene matches: 10. CDR3 in amino acids: CASSHPAGTGNYEQYF. The CDR3 DNA follows: TGTGCCAGCAGCCACCCCGCCGGGACAGGGAATTACGAGCAGTACTTC.

The sample holds a few counts of this clonotype. This chain joins TRBV19 and TRBJ2-6; 9 bases match TRBD2. This CDR3 region has 17 residues. V shed 5 bases and J 2 bases; nucleotides not matched to a gene: 7. CDR1 is LNHDA, CDR2 SQIVND, per germline (reference sequence). CDR3 in DNA: TGTGCCAGTAGTTCCCTAGCGGGGATCCCTGGGGCCAACGTCCTGACTTTC. This sequence encodes CASSSLAGIPGANVLTF. Based on the CDR3 plus reference TRBV19 and TRBJ2-6, the full variable domain is DGGITQSPKYLFRKEGQNVTLSCEQNLNHDAMYWYRQDPGQGLRLIYYSQIVNDFQKGDIAEGYSVSREKKESFPLTVTSAQKNPTAFYLCASSSLAGIPGANVLTFGAGSRLTVL.

The chain employs TRBV15 and TRBJ1-1, with D perhaps TRBD1 (6 bases). The V end lost 7 bases, the J end lost 0 bases, and 12 bases lay between the germline ends. Germline V gene data show CDR1 as LNHNV and CDR2 as YYDKDF (reference sequence). This CDR3 contains 14 residues. CDR3: CATNPGQMNTEAFF. The CDR3 DNA reads as TGTGCCACCAATCCGGGACAAATGAACACTGAAGCTTTCTTT. Combining the CDR3 with reference TRBV15 and TRBJ1-1 gives the whole variable domain DAMVIQNPRYQVTQFGKPVTLSCSQTLNHNVMYWYQQKSSQAPKLLFHYYDKDFNNEADTPDNFQSRRPNTSFCFLDIRSPGLGDTAMYLCATNPGQMNTEAFFGQGTRLTVV.

This clonotype was seen at least ten times. The rearrangement links TRBV6-1 to TRBJ1-4, with D uncertain. This CDR3 region has 15 residues. Germline V gives CDR1 MNHNS, CDR2 SASEGT. Trimming shortened V by 5 bases and J by 0 bases, and 10 bases separated the two germline ends. The CDR3 bases are TGTGCCAGCAGTCCCCATTCAACAACTAATGAAAAACTGTTTTTT. Its translation: CASSPHSTTNEKLFF.

This clonotype showed up many times. J is TRBJ1-1 and V is TRBV7-3, with 9 bases lining up with TRBD1. Germline CDR1 and CDR2: SGHTA and FQGTGA. Trimming took 2 bases from V and 7 from J; bases not matched to a gene: 8. The CDR3 is 15 residues long. The CDR3 region is CASSLETGGLGEAFF. As DNA, the CDR3 is TGTGCCAGCAGCTTAGAAACAGGGGGCCTCGGTGAAGCTTTCTTT.

This clonotype was picked up a small number of times. The V gene is TRBV30, the J gene TRBJ2-1, with D perhaps matching TRBD2 (5 bases). The CDR3 has 15 amino acids. V was clipped by 0 bases and J by 2 bases, with 11 bases between them. Per the germline V gene, CDR1 is GTSNPN and CDR2 is SVGIG (reference sequence). CDR3 sequence reads: CAWSVADSPYNEQFF. The CDR3, as DNA: TGTGCCTGGAGTGTGGCGGACTCCCCCTACAATGAGCAGTTCTTC.

This clonotype has a count of ten or more. The chain carries TRBV20-1 and TRBJ2-3, with 9 bases matching TRBD2. J was trimmed by 0 bases and V by 5 bases; bases with no gene match: 6. The germline V gene has CDR1 DFQATT and CDR2 SNEGSKA (reference sequence). The CDR3 runs to 15 residues. The CDR3 bases are TGCAGTGCTTCAAGCGGGAGGAAGAGCACAGATACGCAGTATTTT. Residues: CSASSGRKSTDTQYF.

This clonotype was seen ten or more times. CDR3 sequence reads: CATSRVLEAGQPQHF. The CDR3 DNA follows: TGTGCCACCAGCAGAGTCTTAGAAGCAGGGCAGCCCCAGCATTTT. This sequence joins TRBV15 and TRBJ1-5; tentatively, D is TRBD1 (5 bases). Germline V gene sequence: CDR1 LNHNV, CDR2 YYDKDF (reference sequence). The V gene lost 1 base and the J gene lost 7 bases, with 14 bases spanning the gap. This CDR3 is built from 15 residues.

This clonotype has only a few counts. The rearrangement uses TRBV6-5 and TRBJ2-7, with a possible D match to TRBD1 (6 bases). V was cut by 0 bases and J by 6 bases, with 9 bases left in between. The germline V gene has CDR1 MNHEY and CDR2 SVGAGI. The CDR3 spans 13 residues. CDR3 DNA sequence: TGTGCCAGCAGTTACTCTTGGACAGCCGAGCAGTACTTC. It yields the protein CASSYSWTAEQYF.

The chain joins TRBV19 to TRBJ2-1, with 9 bases identical to TRBD2. This CDR3 has 16 amino acids. The germline V gene encodes CDR1 LNHDA and CDR2 SQIVND (reference sequence). The V segment lost 3 bases and the J segment 9 bases; nucleotides outside the gene matches: 12. Here the CDR3 reads CASSIVLAGGPAEQFF. CDR3 sequence (DNA): TGTGCCAGTAGTATTGTTTTGGCGGGGGGGCCGGCTGAGCAGTTCTTC.

Many counts were recorded for this clonotype. This chain links TRBV5-1 with TRBJ1-1; D is undetermined. Germline V CDR1 and CDR2: SGHRS, YFSETQ. The CDR3 contains 13 residues. The V end lost 2 bases, the J end lost 1 base, and 6 bases lay between the germline ends. The CDR3 protein is CASSFKANTEAFF. DNA for the CDR3: TGCGCCAGCAGCTTTAAGGCGAACACTGAAGCTTTCTTT.

The table lists this clonotype with many counts. The chain has TRBV6-1 and TRBJ2-7; D gene uncertain. Trimming took 6 bases from V and 3 from J, leaving 15 bases between them. The CDR3 contains 14 residues. Germline assignment: CDR1 MNHNS and CDR2 SASEGT. Written as DNA, the CDR3 is TGTGCCAGCAGCCCCCTTTTAGAGATCTACGAGCAGTACTTC. This sequence encodes CASSPLLEIYEQYF.

This clonotype was seen a single time. A single base separates this from a much larger clone, so it may be a read error. The rearrangement links TRBV6-1 to TRBJ2-7; 12 bases fit TRBD2. In germline, CDR1 is MNHNS, CDR2 SASEGT. The V gene end was trimmed by 6 bases and the J gene end by 7 bases; junction bases not matched to a gene: 10. CDR3 length: 15 residues. The CDR3 is CASSLGGLAGHEQYF. The CDR3 DNA reads TGTGCCAGCAGCTTGGGGGGACTAGCGGGCCATGAGCAGTACTTC.

The chain employs TRBV18 and TRBJ2-7, with a weak D call TRBD2 (5 bases). The CDR3 consists of 16 residues. Germline-derived CDR1 and CDR2 are KGHSH and LQKENI. The V end was cut by 5 bases, the J end by 1 base, with 18 bases between. In DNA form, the CDR3 reads TGTGCCAGCTCATGGGTTGACTTTCGGGAATCCTACGAGCAGTACTTC. This encodes CASSWVDFRESYEQYF.

CDR3 in DNA: TGCGCCAGCAGCTTGGAGGAGCGGGGGGCCATATACAATGAGCAGTTCTTC. It encodes CASSLEERGAIYNEQFF. This rearrangement joins TRBV5-1 to TRBJ2-1; TRBD2 agrees at 9 bases. V lost 0 bases to trimming and J lost 4 bases; unmatched junction nucleotides: 8. The germline gives CDR1 SGHRS, CDR2 YFSETQ. The CDR3 runs to 17 residues.

This clonotype has at least ten counts. This chain uses TRBV11-2 with TRBJ2-1; D gene uncertain. The CDR3 extends over 15 amino acids. Germline V CDR1 and CDR2: SGHAT, FQNNGV. V was cut by 5 bases and J by 4 bases, with 15 bases left in between. In DNA, the CDR3 is TGTGCCAGCAGCCGAACATCCTTGGGTTACAATGAGCAGTTCTTC. The encoded protein is CASSRTSLGYNEQFF.

In its sample, this clonotype was seen a few times. The chain carries TRBV30 and TRBJ2-5; D unresolved. The V and J ends lost 2 bases and 9 bases respectively, with 10 bases between them. Germline assignment: CDR1 GTSNPN and CDR2 SVGIG (reference sequence). The CDR3 contains 11 residues. CDR3 protein: CAWSPLRPQYF. CDR3 coding DNA: TGTGCCTGGAGTCCCCTAAGGCCCCAGTACTTC.

This clonotype was recorded many times. The V and J genes are TRBV6-1 and TRBJ2-5, with TRBD2 matching over 7 bases. Germline V gene sequence: CDR1 MNHNS, CDR2 SASEGT. V gave up 7 bases and J gave up 4 bases; unmatched junction bases: 12. The CDR3 has 15 residues. CDR3: CASKPGGGVGETQYF. As DNA, the CDR3 is TGTGCCAGCAAACCCGGGGGAGGGGTGGGAGAGACCCAGTACTTC.

This clonotype showed up many times. The chain uses TRBV6-1 and TRBJ1-2; D is undetermined. This CDR3 has 13 amino acids. Trimming stripped 5 bases from V and 4 bases from J, with 11 bases between. In germline, CDR1 is MNHNS, CDR2 SASEGT. CDR3 DNA: TGTGCCAGCAGTTCGGCAAGCGTCTATGGCTACACCTTC. This gives the protein CASSSASVYGYTF.

This clonotype was seen a handful of times. The J gene is TRBJ2-1, the V gene TRBV20-1; 11 positions agree with TRBD2. The trim removed 6 bases at V and 6 bases at J, leaving 10 bases unmatched. The CDR3 consists of 15 residues. Germline V gene sequence: CDR1 DFQATT, CDR2 SNEGSKA (reference sequence). CDR3 amino acids: CSAVRLAGMGNEQFF. DNA for the CDR3: TGCAGTGCCGTCCGACTAGCGGGGATGGGCAATGAGCAGTTCTTC.

V is TRBV3-1 and J is TRBJ2-7, with a tentative D call TRBD1 (6 bases). Germline V gene lookup returns CDR1 LGHDT and CDR2 YNNKEL (reference sequence). Trimming took off 5 bases at V and 3 bases at J, with 14 bases between the two ends. The CDR3 is 14 residues long. CDR3: CASSTTRGDYEQYF. The CDR3 DNA reads as TGTGCCAGCAGCACAACCAGGGGCGACTACGAGCAGTACTTC.

This clonotype was seen more than once but under ten times. The gene calls are TRBV19 and TRBJ2-5, with a weak D call TRBD2 (6 bases). V lost 0 bases to trimming and J lost 7 bases, with 12 bases between them. The germline V gene has CDR1 LNHDA and CDR2 SQIVND (reference sequence). This CDR3 contains 14 residues. The CDR3 is CASSIEGLARTQYF. CDR3 DNA: TGTGCCAGTAGTATAGAGGGACTGGCGCGGACCCAGTACTTC.